This T cell receptor beta chain is from a study of T cell changes during pregnancy in multiple sclerosis. Germline CDR1 is LNHDA and CDR2 is SQIVND (reference sequence). The CDR3 runs to 17 residues. V was pared by 3 bases and J by 2 bases, with 18 bases between. Clones were read by immunoSEQ multiplex PCR, and TCRdb kept only the in-frame ones, dropping some. The sample shows roughly 120,000 clones, about 94% of them seen only once. In this sample, this clone turned up once. The source is a female donor with multiple sclerosis, enrolled in a pregnancy study. Sequencing used peripheral blood, obtained before pregnancy. V and J are TRBV19 and TRBJ2-3; D might be TRBD2 (6 bases). CDR3 nucleotides: TGTGCCAGTAGTATGGGCGTGGCAGGGAGGAACACAGATACGCAGTATTTT. Protein: CASSMGVAGRNTDTQYF. The full variable domain, completed using reference TRBV19 and TRBJ2-3, is DGGITQSPKYLFRKEGQNVTLSCEQNLNHDAMYWYRQDPGQGLRLIYYSQIVNDFQKGDIAEGYSVSREKKESFPLTVTSAQKNPTAFYLCASSMGVAGRNTDTQYFGPGTRLTVL.